Listed here is a single T cell receptor beta chain. Other nucleotide sequences in the sample specify the same CDR3. Trimming took off 7 bases at V and 7 bases at J, with 11 bases between the two ends. Germline CDR1 reads MNHEY; CDR2 reads SMNVEV (reference sequence). The CDR3 totals 11 residues. Terminally differentiated effector memory CD45RA+ cells were excluded by CCR7 positive selection of CD45RO-negative cells. The data were taken from a study of shared clonotypes between healthy human individuals. Assay execution proceeded at the deep level. Assay used: immunoSEQ multiplex PCR; TCRdb lists only in-frame clones, some missing. This table has some 1,900,000 clones, approximately 95% appearing once.

This TCR came from a man in his late teens or twenties in good health. Sequencing input: naive CD8+ T cells sorted from blood. The chain couples TRBV27 to TRBJ2-7, with D maybe TRBD1 (5 bases). CDR3 sequence (DNA): TGTGCCAGCAATAGGGGTGGAGAGCAGTACTTC. Amino acids: CASNRGGEQYF.